The T cell receptor (beta chain) described here comes from a study of PD-1 blockade in classical Hodgkin lymphoma. Study-wide points: Newly diagnosed patients reportedly had lower baseline TCR diversity than healthy donors. By cycle point C4D1, TCR diversity had risen significantly in CD4+ cells (but not CD8+ cells).

The CDR3 runs to 18 residues. The germline V gene has CDR1 SGHNT and CDR2 YYREEE (reference sequence). J was trimmed by 4 bases and V by 0 bases; bases with no gene match: 9. A single count supports this clone. Its antigen is unknown. The data were produced by immunoSEQ multiplex PCR, yet TCRdb's version contains in-frame clones alone and is incomplete. Counted here are about 41,000 clones, 60% to 80% occurring once; the ten biggest clones make up under 3%. This sample's time point: cycle 4 day 1 (C4D1), after less than seven weeks of nivolumab. Each patient relapsed following autologous stem cell transplantation, and prior brentuximab vedotin exposure differed. Relapsed/refractory classical Hodgkin lymphoma patients had complete, partial or progressive responses.

The chain joins TRBV5-4 to TRBJ2-6; TRBD1 matches 8 bases. The receptor's source is a human donor with classical Hodgkin lymphoma. Sequences were derived from peripheral blood mononuclear cells (PBMCs), sampled before the fourth cycle of nivolumab. CDR3 sequence reads: CASSLVGRGPSGANVLTF. The CDR3 DNA reads as TGTGCCAGCAGCTTGGTAGGCAGGGGGCCAAGCGGGGCCAACGTCCTGACTTTC.